The 6 T cell receptor beta chains given below trace back to one sample, sequenced in a study of T cell repertoires in cytomegalovirus infection (dated by TCRdb to between 2018 and 2021). These receptors' antigens are unknown. The treatment or condition label for this specimen denotes: in vitro stimulation with specific CMV peptide epitopes to enrich CMV-specific T cells. The sequencer was an Illumina HiSeq 1500. TCRdb passed the public sequencing reads through fastp at Q25 and MiXCR, retaining productive beta sequences. Every entry covers one CDR3 protein and lists the most common genes and DNA from its rows. The sample records 450,000 to 650,000 distinct CDR3 sequences, approximately 40% of which are singletons. Around 48% of the sample comes from the top ten. The input for sequencing was cultured PBMCs, taken from culture after CMV antigen stimulation. Receptors were obtained from a human donor in good health (CMV status not recorded). Some clones in this sample may be carry-over from other donors' samples.

The CDR3 region has the DNA TGTGCCAGCAGCGGACTTCCGGCCTTTGGGACTGAAGCTTTCTTT. Translation gives CASSGLPAFGTEAFF. The chain carries TRBV28 and TRBJ1-1; D is uncertain. Trimming cost V 6 bases and J 5 bases, with 19 bases left between them. The CDR3 covers 15 residues. Germline V gene data show CDR1 as MDHEN and CDR2 as SYDVKM.

This sequence joins TRBV20-1 and TRBJ1-3; D is unclear. The CDR3 covers 11 residues. V lost 4 bases to trimming and J lost 2 bases, with 3 bases between them. Germline V lookup: CDR1 DFQATT, CDR2 SNEGSKA (reference sequence). The CDR3 here is CSANTGNTIYF. The CDR3, as DNA: TGCAGTGCTAACACTGGAAACACCATATATTTT.

This clonotype was recorded a few times. V is TRBV7-8 and J is TRBJ2-3, with a possible D match to TRBD2 (6 bases). In germline, CDR1 is SGHVS, CDR2 FQNEAQ. This CDR3 contains 16 residues. Deletions cut 3 bases from V and 0 bases from J, with 13 bases between. DNA of the CDR3: TGTGCCAGCAGCTTTGATGTCCGGGGGAGCACAGATACGCAGTATTTT. It yields the protein CASSFDVRGSTDTQYF.

There are a few counts of this clonotype. The rearrangement links TRBV7-8 to TRBJ1-6, with a tentative D call TRBD1 (5 bases). CDR3 length: 15 amino acids. The V gene's germline CDR1 is SGHVS and CDR2 FQNEAQ. Trimming removed 3 bases at V and 7 bases at J, with 13 bases between. CDR3 sequence (DNA): TGTGCCAGCAGCTTGTCCAGGGTCGCCAATTCACCCCTCCACTTT. As protein: CASSLSRVANSPLHF.

There are a few counts of this clonotype. V gene TRBV7-2 combines with J gene TRBJ2-1, with a possible D match to TRBD2 (5 bases). This CDR3 is built from 15 residues. Germline V gene data show CDR1 as SGHTA and CDR2 as FQGNSA. V was pared by 4 bases and J by 2 bases, with 12 bases between. As DNA, the CDR3 is TGTGCCAGCAGCTCCTGGCGGGCAGCCTACAATGAGCAGTTCTTC. This sequence encodes CASSSWRAAYNEQFF.

A few counts support this clonotype. The V and J genes are TRBV12-3 or TRBV12-4 and TRBJ2-1, with TRBD1 matching over 10 bases. V lost 5 bases and J lost 1; bases outside the gene matches: 5. The CDR3 spans 16 residues. As DNA, the CDR3 is TGTGCCAGCAGTGGACAGGGGGTTAGGTCCTACAATGAGCAGTTCTTC. Its protein is CASSGQGVRSYNEQFF.